These T cell receptor beta chains were read from a single sample in a study of blood T cell repertoires in COVID-19. Only in-frame clones appear in the TCRdb table, and some are missing; sequencing was by immunoSEQ multiplex PCR. Here the sample spans around 220,000 clones, about 85% being singletons. Sequences were obtained from peripheral blood. The source is a man aged 25-45 years with active or convalescent COVID-19. Both conserved end residues are part of each CDR3. Each record gives: V gene, clone size, J gene, D gene, CDR3 length, CDR3 protein, CDR3 DNA. A D gene is named only where the DNA matches it firmly. Clone size is given for some rows only: seen once, a few or many times, or a class if the clone is expanded.

V: TRBV6-5
size: once
J: TRBJ1-6
D: TRBD1
length: 15
CDR3: CASRPNHRGTLPLHF
DNA: TGTGCCAGCAGACCCAATCACAGGGGAACGTTACCCCTCCACTTT

V: TRBV7-2
size: .
J: TRBJ1-2
D: .
length: 13
CDR3: CASSDRLPYGYTF
DNA: TGTGCCAGCAGCGACAGGCTCCCCTATGGCTACACCTTC

V: TRBV28
size: .
J: TRBJ2-7
D: .
length: 17
CDR3: CASSLWVATEHTYEQYF
DNA: TGTGCCAGCAGTTTGTGGGTGGCGACAGAACATACCTACGAGCAGTACTTC

V: TRBV12-3/TRBV12-4
size: few
J: TRBJ2-2
D: .
length: 13
CDR3: CASRDSNTGELFF
DNA: TGTGCCAGCAGGGACAGCAACACCGGGGAGCTGTTTTTT

V: TRBV6-1
size: .
J: TRBJ2-3
D: TRBD2
length: 17
CDR3: CASSEFRGGASTDTQYF
DNA: TGTGCCAGCAGTGAGTTTCGGGGGGGGGCTAGCACAGATACGCAGTATTTT

V: TRBV3-1/TRBV3-2
size: .
J: TRBJ2-1
D: TRBD1
length: 23
CDR3: CASSLLPRDRFHVRLSSYNEQFF
DNA: TGTGCCAGCAGCCTCCTCCCTCGGGACAGGTTTCATGTTCGCCTGAGCTCCTACAATGAGCAGTTCTTC

V: TRBV5-1
size: .
J: TRBJ2-1
D: TRBD2
length: 15
CDR3: CASSLGTSGSNEQFF
DNA: TGCGCCAGCAGCTTGGGGACTAGCGGGAGCAATGAGCAGTTCTTC

V: TRBV5-1
size: .
J: TRBJ2-3
D: .
length: 15
CDR3: CASSLATRVSDTQYF
DNA: TGCGCCAGCAGCTTGGCCACGAGGGTCTCAGATACGCAGTATTTT

V: TRBV5-5
size: .
J: TRBJ2-5
D: TRBD2
length: 16
CDR3: CASSLEGSGGTKTQYF
DNA: TGTGCCAGCAGCTTGGAAGGTAGCGGGGGGACCAAGACCCAGTACTTC

V: TRBV6-5
size: .
J: TRBJ2-7
D: TRBD2
length: 13
CDR3: CASSPTSGYEQYF
DNA: TGTGCCAGCAGTCCGACTAGCGGGTACGAGCAGTACTTC

V: TRBV3-1/TRBV3-2
size: .
J: TRBJ1-3
D: .
length: 15
CDR3: CASSQEGAPGHTIYF
DNA: TGTGCCAGCAGCCAAGAAGGGGCCCCTGGACACACCATATATTTT

V: TRBV27
size: once
J: TRBJ1-6
D: .
length: 13
CDR3: CASTGSYNSPLHF
DNA: TGTGCCAGCACGGGGTCTTATAATTCACCCCTCCACTTT

V: TRBV18
size: .
J: TRBJ2-6
D: .
length: 18
CDR3: CASSIGQFIFSGANVLTF
DNA: TGTGCCAGCTCAATTGGACAGTTTATTTTCTCTGGGGCCAACGTCCTGACTTTC

V: TRBV6-2/TRBV6-3
size: few
J: TRBJ2-6
D: .
length: 17
CDR3: CASSYSGGITGANVLTF
DNA: TGTGCCAGCAGTTACTCCGGGGGTATTACTGGGGCCAACGTCCTGACTTTC

V: TRBV5-1
size: .
J: TRBJ2-3
D: .
length: 14
CDR3: CASSLDSSTDTQYF
DNA: TGCGCCAGCAGCTTGGACAGCAGCACAGATACGCAGTATTTT

V: TRBV11-2
size: .
J: TRBJ1-1
D: .
length: 15
CDR3: CASSWGRDKTNEAFF
DNA: TGTGCCAGCAGCTGGGGAAGGGACAAAACAAATGAAGCTTTCTTT

V: TRBV5-6
size: .
J: TRBJ2-1
D: .
length: 16
CDR3: CASSLEGLSSYNEQFF
DNA: TGTGCCAGCAGCTTGGAGGGGTTGAGCTCCTACAATGAGCAGTTCTTC

V: TRBV5-1
size: .
J: TRBJ2-2
D: TRBD2
length: 15
CDR3: CASSSPLAGTGELFF
DNA: TGCGCCAGCAGCAGTCCACTAGCGGGTACCGGGGAGCTGTTTTTT

V: TRBV28
size: .
J: TRBJ2-1
D: .
length: 15
CDR3: CASSLGRRSYNEQFF
DNA: TGTGCCAGCAGTCTGGGGAGAAGGTCCTACAATGAGCAGTTCTTC

V: TRBV7-7
size: .
J: TRBJ2-2
D: TRBD1
length: 14
CDR3: CASSVRQGLGELFF
DNA: TGTGCTAGCAGCGTCCGACAGGGTCTCGGGGAGCTGTTTTTT

V: TRBV11-2
size: .
J: TRBJ2-7
D: .
length: 14
CDR3: CASSLGTGSYEQYF
DNA: TGTGCCAGCAGCTTAGGTACAGGTTCCTACGAGCAGTACTTC

V: TRBV5-6
size: .
J: TRBJ2-1
D: .
length: 14
CDR3: CASSKSGTGNEQFF
DNA: TGTGCCAGCAGCAAGTCCGGGACTGGCAATGAGCAGTTCTTC

V: TRBV5-1
size: .
J: TRBJ2-5
D: TRBD2
length: 14
CDR3: CASSSGGAGETQYF
DNA: TGCGCCAGCAGCTCCGGGGGGGCCGGGGAGACCCAGTACTTC

V: TRBV7-8
size: once
J: TRBJ2-1
D: .
length: 14
CDR3: CASSLVYSLNEQFF
DNA: TGTGCCAGCAGCTTAGTTTACTCCCTGAATGAGCAGTTCTTC

V: TRBV5-1
size: few
J: TRBJ2-2
D: TRBD1
length: 14
CDR3: CASRWDSTTGELFF
DNA: TGCGCCAGCAGGTGGGACAGTACCACCGGGGAGCTGTTTTTT

V: TRBV4-3
size: .
J: TRBJ2-1
D: .
length: 16
CDR3: CASSQARGSSYNEQFF
DNA: TGCGCCAGCAGCCAAGCCCGGGGTTCCTCCTACAATGAGCAGTTCTTC

V: TRBV5-1
size: .
J: TRBJ2-1
D: TRBD1
length: 17
CDR3: CASSLDRGLSSYNEQFF
DNA: TGCGCCAGCAGCTTAGACAGGGGATTAAGCTCCTACAATGAGCAGTTCTTC

V: TRBV7-2
size: once
J: TRBJ2-5
D: TRBD2
length: 13
CDR3: CASSFRGAGGQYF
DNA: TGTGCCAGCAGCTTTAGGGGAGCGGGGGGCCAGTACTTC

V: TRBV7-3
size: .
J: TRBJ1-1
D: TRBD1
length: 16
CDR3: CASSPRPGQGAGEAFF
DNA: TGTGCCAGCAGCCCCAGGCCCGGGCAGGGGGCGGGTGAAGCTTTCTTT

V: TRBV6-2/TRBV6-3
size: .
J: TRBJ2-5
D: TRBD1
length: 15
CDR3: CASSYPDRVAGTQYF
DNA: TGTGCCAGCAGTTACCCGGACAGGGTTGCTGGGACCCAGTACTTC

V: TRBV4-2
size: .
J: TRBJ2-5
D: .
length: 14
CDR3: CASSQGAAGETQYF
DNA: TGTGCCAGCAGCCAGGGGGCGGCGGGAGAGACCCAGTACTTC

V: TRBV25-1
size: .
J: TRBJ2-5
D: .
length: 15
CDR3: CASTSPGTVQETQYF
DNA: TGTGCCAGCACCAGTCCCGGGACTGTACAAGAGACCCAGTACTTC

V: TRBV6-5
size: few
J: TRBJ1-1
D: .
length: 15
CDR3: CASSYGGAADTEAFF
DNA: TGTGCCAGCAGTTACGGCGGGGCTGCGGACACTGAAGCTTTCTTT

V: TRBV24-1
size: .
J: TRBJ2-6
D: .
length: 16
CDR3: CATSDLNRAGANVLTF
DNA: TGTGCCACCAGTGATTTGAACCGGGCTGGGGCCAACGTCCTGACTTTC

V: TRBV5-4
size: .
J: TRBJ2-5
D: .
length: 16
CDR3: CASSPRAPTTQETQYF
DNA: TGTGCCAGCAGCCCCCGGGCCCCGACTACCCAAGAGACCCAGTACTTC

V: TRBV19
size: .
J: TRBJ1-1
D: TRBD1
length: 12
CDR3: CATLQGASEAFF
DNA: TGTGCCACCCTACAGGGGGCCTCTGAAGCTTTCTTT

V: TRBV5-6
size: .
J: TRBJ2-3
D: .
length: 15
CDR3: CASSLGRDSTDTQYF
DNA: TGTGCCAGCAGCTTGGGTCGGGACTCCACAGATACGCAGTATTTT